The next 29 T cell receptor beta chains were all read from a single sample in a study of blood T cell repertoires in COVID-19. The data were produced by immunoSEQ multiplex PCR, yet TCRdb's version contains in-frame clones alone and is incomplete. The profile shows around 250,000 clones, over 70% of them singletons. The sequencing input was peripheral blood. The receptors originated from a man at least 80 years old with acute or convalescent COVID-19.

The chain is built from TRBV5-1 and TRBJ2-1; 9 bases agree with TRBD2. The CDR3 loop spans 15 amino acids. Germline V gene sequence: CDR1 SGHRS, CDR2 YFSETQ. V was clipped by 0 bases and J by 12 bases; unmatched bases: 10. The CDR3 protein is CASSLVVAGAKGQFF. In DNA form, the CDR3 reads TGCGCCAGCAGCTTGGTAGTAGCGGGGGCGAAAGGGCAGTTCTTC.

The CDR3 DNA sequence: TGCGCCAGCAGCTTGGCCCTCGGGGGAGTCACAGATACGCAGTATTTT. This translates into CASSLALGGVTDTQYF. This chain joins TRBV5-1 and TRBJ2-3; TRBD2 might be the D (6 bases). V was trimmed by 0 bases and J by 2 bases, leaving 13 bases between them. The CDR3 consists of 16 residues. Germline CDR1 reads SGHRS; CDR2 reads YFSETQ.

The chain employs TRBV29-1 and TRBJ2-7; TRBD1 agrees at 8 bases. Germline trimming cut 6 bases from V and 3 bases from J; bases unmatched to any gene: 4. CDR1 and CDR2 (germline): SQVTM, ANQGSEA. This CDR3 has 12 amino acids. The CDR3 spells CSVKGQGYEQYF. In DNA form, the CDR3 reads TGCAGCGTAAAAGGACAGGGCTACGAGCAGTACTTC.

The chain is built from TRBV6-6 and TRBJ2-1; 8 bases align to TRBD2. The V gene end was trimmed by 2 bases and the J gene end by 7 bases; junction bases not matched to a gene: 4. This CDR3 has 14 amino acids. Per the germline V gene, CDR1 is MNHNY and CDR2 is SVGAGI (reference sequence). The CDR3 DNA reads TGTGCCAGCAGTTACCCATTAGCGGGGAATGAGCAGTTCTTC. This codes for CASSYPLAGNEQFF.

CDR3 amino acids: CASSISRGTGYGYTF. CDR3 coding DNA: TGTGCCAGCAGTATATCGCGGGGGACGGGCTATGGCTACACCTTC. The J gene is TRBJ1-2, the V gene TRBV6-5, with D possibly TRBD1 on 5 matching bases. CDR1 and CDR2 (germline): MNHEY, SVGAGI. This CDR3 is built from 15 residues. V lost 5 bases to trimming and J lost 4 bases, with 17 bases between them.

V usage is TRBV6-5 and J usage is TRBJ1-1; D remains ambiguous. V lost 5 bases and J lost 1, with 8 bases in between. Germline V CDR1 and CDR2: MNHEY, SVGAGI. The CDR3 extends over 13 amino acids. CDR3 sequence: CASSQNTNTEAFF. Written as DNA, the CDR3 is TGTGCCAGCAGTCAAAACACGAACACTGAAGCTTTCTTT.

The CDR3: CASRYGEDRAGNTIYF. The DNA for the CDR3 is TGTGCCAGCAGATATGGAGAAGACAGGGCTGGAAACACCATATATTTT. The chain has TRBV6-6 and TRBJ1-3; TRBD1 agrees at 7 bases. CDR1 is MNHNY, CDR2 SVGAGI, per germline (reference sequence). This CDR3 contains 16 residues. Unmatched junction bases numbered 10, after V lost 6 bases and J lost 2 bases.

This rearrangement joins TRBV28 to TRBJ2-7, with TRBD2 identical over 8 bases. Trimming removed 0 bases from V and 3 bases from J; junction bases left unmatched: 4. The germline V gene encodes CDR1 MDHEN and CDR2 SYDVKM. The CDR3 is 15 residues long. The chain's CDR3 is CASSLWSGGHYEQYF. In DNA form, the CDR3 reads TGTGCCAGCAGTTTATGGTCGGGAGGGCACTACGAGCAGTACTTC.

The chain recombines TRBV5-4 with TRBJ2-1; 8 nucleotides agree with TRBD2. The J segment lost 5 bases and the V segment lost 2 bases, leaving 9 bases of the junction unmatched. Germline values: CDR1 SGHNT, CDR2 YYREEE (reference sequence). The CDR3 extends over 16 amino acids. The CDR3, as DNA: TGTGCCAGCAGCTTCCCTAGCGGGCGCACTGACAATGAGCAGTTCTTC. Residues: CASSFPSGRTDNEQFF.

The gene calls are TRBV19 and TRBJ2-7, with 9 bases identical to TRBD1. Germline V gene sequence: CDR1 LNHDA, CDR2 SQIVND (reference sequence). Losses at the gene ends were 5 bases for V and 3 bases for J; bases not matched to a gene: 5. This CDR3 spans 14 amino acids. The CDR3, as DNA: TGTGCCAGTAGTCAACAGGGGGCTAGCTACGAGCAGTACTTC. As protein: CASSQQGASYEQYF.

The chain recombines TRBV18 with TRBJ2-5; perhaps TRBD1 as D (5 bases). The CDR3 runs 15 residues. Trimming cost V 1 base and J 3 bases, with 12 bases left between them. In germline, CDR1 is KGHSH, CDR2 LQKENI. The DNA of the CDR3 is TGTGCCAGCTCACCACTTTCAGGGCGCGAAGAGACCCAGTACTTC. Translated: CASSPLSGREETQYF. The full variable domain, its missing parts supplied by reference TRBV18 and TRBJ2-5, is NAGVMQNPRHLVRRRGQEARLRCSPMKGHSHVYWYRQLPEEGLKFMVYLQKENIIDESGMPKERFSAEFPKEGPSILRIQQVVRGDSAAYFCASSPLSGREETQYFGPGTRLLVL.

The chain employs TRBV6-5 and TRBJ2-2, with 7 bases fitting TRBD1. Germline CDR1 reads MNHEY; CDR2 reads SVGAGI. The CDR3 length is 15 residues. V lost 10 bases and J lost 4; bases outside the gene matches: 12. CDR3 in DNA: TGTGCCACCCGACTCACAGGGGCTGGCACCGGGGAGCTGTTTTTT. Protein product: CATRLTGAGTGELFF.

To note about this clone: Other DNA sequences in this sample translate to the same CDR3. The chain joins TRBV28 to TRBJ2-7, with 7 bases aligning to TRBD1. Germline trimming cut 6 bases from V and 2 bases from J; bases unmatched to any gene: 7. Germline assignment: CDR1 MDHEN and CDR2 SYDVKM. The CDR3 is 14 residues long. The CDR3 DNA reads as TGTGCCAGCAGCTCCGGGACAGTACCCTACGAGCAGTACTTC. It codes for CASSSGTVPYEQYF.

This chain connects TRBV30 to TRBJ1-5; a possible D gene is TRBD1 (6 bases). Germline assignment: CDR1 GTSNPN and CDR2 SVGIG (reference sequence). The CDR3 extends over 16 amino acids. The V end lost 2 bases, the J end lost 6 bases, and 20 bases lay between the germline ends. The CDR3 DNA reads as TGTGCCTGGAGTCCAGGGGTCGGGAAAATCGGTCAGCCCCAGCATTTT. Its protein product is CAWSPGVGKIGQPQHF.

CDR3 nucleotides: TGCAGCGTCCTGGGACAGGCGAGCTCTGGGGCCAACGTCCTGACTTTC. Protein product: CSVLGQASSGANVLTF. This chain connects TRBV29-1 to TRBJ2-6; 8 bases align to TRBD1. CDR3 length: 16 residues. Per the germline V gene, CDR1 is SQVTM and CDR2 is ANQGSEA. J was trimmed by 0 bases and V by 6 bases; bases with no gene match: 7.

The rearrangement links TRBV5-1 to TRBJ2-3; the match to TRBD2 covers 13 bases. The germline V gene has CDR1 SGHRS and CDR2 YFSETQ. V gave up 1 base and J gave up 3 bases; unmatched junction bases: 8. The CDR3 totals 18 residues. The CDR3 bases are TGCGCCAGCAGCTTGACTAGCGGGAGGGCCTTGGGTACAGATACGCAGTATTTT. This encodes CASSLTSGRALGTDTQYF.

The CDR3 loop reads CASSVLGTGDTEAFF. The CDR3 nucleotides read TGTGCCAGCAGCGTCCTGGGGACAGGGGACACTGAAGCTTTCTTT. The genes are TRBV9 and TRBJ1-1; 10 bases fit TRBD1. Germline V gene lookup returns CDR1 SGDLS and CDR2 YYNGEE. J was trimmed by 3 bases and V by 2 bases; bases with no gene match: 4. This CDR3 contains 15 residues.

V is TRBV30 and J is TRBJ2-1; TRBD2 agrees at 8 bases. The CDR3 is 13 amino acids. CDR1 is GTSNPN, CDR2 SVGIG, per germline (reference sequence). V was clipped by 3 bases and J by 4 bases; unmatched bases: 2. DNA of the CDR3: TGTGCCTGGAGAGCGGGAGTATACAATGAGCAGTTCTTC. Translating it yields CAWRAGVYNEQFF.

The V call is TRBV27, the J call TRBJ1-6; D may be TRBD1 (5 bases). CDR3 length: 17 residues. CDR1 is MNHEY, CDR2 SMNVEV, per germline (reference sequence). The V end was cut by 5 bases, the J end by 7 bases, with 21 bases between. CDR3 region: CASSTEERGMGNSPLHF. In DNA, the CDR3 is TGTGCCAGCAGTACGGAGGAGCGGGGCATGGGGAATTCACCCCTCCACTTT.

With regard to this clone: The sample carries other DNA sequences with the same CDR3. The CDR3 spells CASAWGDYTGELFF. CDR3 DNA sequence: TGCGCCAGCGCATGGGGAGACTACACCGGGGAGCTGTTTTTT. The J gene is TRBJ2-2, the V gene TRBV5-1; D may be TRBD2 (5 bases). Per germline, CDR1 SGHRS and CDR2 YFSETQ. V lost 7 bases, J lost 3 bases, and 13 bases lay in between. The CDR3 sequence is 14 residues long.

This clone appeared once. V and J are TRBV18 and TRBJ2-7; 7 bases align to TRBD1. The CDR3 runs 13 residues. The germline gives CDR1 KGHSH, CDR2 LQKENI. The junction had 5 bases not matched to a gene; V was cut back by 4 bases and J by 5 bases. The CDR3 region has the DNA TGTGCCAGCTCACTCGACAGGGCGGACGAGCAGTACTTC. This gives the protein CASSLDRADEQYF.

CDR3 residues: CASRQTGSQETQYF. CDR3 nucleotide sequence: TGTGCCAGTAGGCAAACAGGATCCCAAGAGACCCAGTACTTC. The genes are TRBV19 and TRBJ2-5; possibly TRBD1 for D (5 bases). V gave up 6 bases and J gave up 1 base, with 12 bases separating them. The CDR3 contains 14 residues. Germline CDR1 is LNHDA and CDR2 is SQIVND (reference sequence).

The rearrangement links TRBV29-1 to TRBJ1-2; D perhaps matches TRBD1 (6 bases). CDR3 length: 11 amino acids. V was pared by 6 bases and J by 5 bases, with 10 bases between. CDR1 is SQVTM and CDR2 is ANQGSEA in the germline V gene. CDR3 sequence: CSVAQGYGYTF. CDR3 DNA: TGCAGCGTGGCCCAGGGGTATGGCTACACCTTC.

This clone was counted a few times. The chain combines TRBV19 with TRBJ2-7; 10 nucleotides agree with TRBD1. Trimming at V came to 9 bases and at J to 2 bases, leaving 13 bases not matched to a gene. Per germline, CDR1 LNHDA and CDR2 SQIVND (reference sequence). There are 16 residues in the CDR3. CDR3 DNA sequence: TGTGCCAGGGAAACGGAGGGACAGGGGAGAACCTACGAGCAGTACTTC. Translated, it gives CARETEGQGRTYEQYF. The entire variable domain, with the rest obtained from reference TRBV19 and TRBJ2-7, is as follows: DGGITQSPKYLFRKEGQNVTLSCEQNLNHDAMYWYRQDPGQGLRLIYYSQIVNDFQKGDIAEGYSVSREKKESFPLTVTSAQKNPTAFYLCARETEGQGRTYEQYFGPGTRLTVT.

V gene TRBV3-1 (or the pseudogene TRBV3-2) combines with J gene TRBJ1-1; TRBD1 is a possible D gene (6 bases). Trimming removed 7 bases from V and 2 bases from J, with 14 bases in between. The CDR3 spans 14 residues. Germline CDR1 LGHDT, CDR2 YNNKEL (reference sequence). CDR3 region: CASTTTGHNTEAFF. DNA for the CDR3: TGTGCCAGCACCACGACAGGACATAACACTGAAGCTTTCTTT.

To note about this clone: At one boundary the junction diverges from the germline segment, which might be a read error. The chain couples TRBV10-1 to TRBJ2-1; D is possibly TRBD2 (6 bases). The length of the CDR3 is 12 residues. The germline V gene has CDR1 WNHNN and CDR2 SYGVQD (reference sequence). The CDR3 loop is CASSDETRAPVF. The CDR3 DNA follows: TGCGCCAGCAGTGATGAGACTAGGGCACCGGTCTTC.

The chain recombines TRBV30 with TRBJ2-1, with TRBD2 matching over 14 bases. This CDR3 spans 18 amino acids. CDR1 and CDR2 (germline): GTSNPN, SVGIG (reference sequence). The V segment lost 2 bases and the J segment 1 base; nucleotides outside the gene matches: 7. CDR3 coding DNA: TGTGCCTGGAGTACGGGACTAGCGGGAGTTGTATCCTACAATGAGCAGTTCTTC. It specifies CAWSTGLAGVVSYNEQFF. The whole variable domain, filled in from reference TRBV30 and TRBJ2-1, reads SQTIHQWPATLVQPVGSPLSLECTVEGTSNPNLYWYRQAAGRGLQLLFYSVGIGQISSEVPQNLSASRPQDRQFILSSKKLLLSDSGFYLCAWSTGLAGVVSYNEQFFGPGTRLTVL.

The genes are TRBV4-2 and TRBJ2-3; TRBD2 matches at 10 bases. The germline CDR1 and CDR2 sequences are LGHNA and YNFKEQ. J lost 8 bases, V lost 0 bases, and 8 bases had no gene match. The CDR3 is 16 residues long. The DNA of the CDR3 is TGTGCCAGCAGCCAAGAATCTAGCGGGGGCTCGGGTACGCAGTATTTT. Its protein is CASSQESSGGSGTQYF.

This chain connects TRBV12-3 or TRBV12-4 to TRBJ2-7; D remains unclear. The V end lost 6 bases, the J end lost 6 bases, and 12 bases lay between the germline ends. This CDR3 is built from 12 residues. The CDR3 loop is CASSWSVGEQYF. Written as DNA, the CDR3 is TGTGCCAGCAGCTGGAGTGTGGGCGAGCAGTACTTC.